This TCR beta chain was retrieved from a study of blood T cells in healthy people across ages. The study, taken as a whole, reports: Roughly linearly, TCR beta diversity per million T cells fell as age increased.

Comment on this clonotype: What it binds is not known.

The CDR3 loop spans 15 amino acids. V lost 3 bases, J lost 3 bases, and 5 bases stayed unmatched. CDR1 and CDR2 (germline): KGHSH, LQKENI. Combining a sample-barcoded 5' primer with a J-beta primer mix, a second PCR ran for about 7 to 11 cycles. TCRdb processed the 5' RACE reads anew with MiXCR; each CDR3 protein has one entry. The data show some 760,000 distinct CDR3 sequences, with 25% seen just once and under 4.5% held by the top ten. These data were likewise used in another study, on T cells of mothers and their children. That work states: Mothers gave over 8.5 million TCR beta CDR3 reads each, and children about 3 million each.

The V and J genes are TRBV18 and TRBJ2-5; 9 nucleotides match TRBD1. The sequencing sample was made of blood. The TCR originated in a boy younger than 18 in good health. CDR3 sequence (DNA): TGTGCCAGCTCACCGAGGACAGGGGTGGAAGAGACCCAGTACTTC. This sequence encodes CASSPRTGVEETQYF.